This T cell receptor beta chain originates from a study of shared clonotypes between healthy human individuals. Study-wide context: The study used three CD4 naive, three CD4 memory, two CD8 naive and one CD8 memory plate per donor.

Assay used: immunoSEQ multiplex PCR; TCRdb lists only in-frame clones, some missing. This table holds roughly 2,000,000 clones, about 94% found once. About this clone itself: Antigen specificity is unknown.

Study-wide findings and caveats: Researchers found naive subsets generally carried larger estimated richness than memory subsets.

The V and J ends lost 3 bases and 9 bases respectively, with 12 bases between them. The CDR3 is 13 residues long. The germline CDR1 and CDR2 sequences are MNHEY and SVGAGI. CD45RO negativity and positive selection for CCR7 defined naive CD8 cells, a population that excluded terminally differentiated effector memory CD45RA+ cells. The rearrangement joins TRBV6-5 to TRBJ2-1; D not certain. Sequenced sample: naive CD8+ T cells sorted from blood. The TCR comes from a man between 18 and 35 years old in good health. CDR3 amino acids: CASSYAARAEQFF. Written as DNA, the CDR3 is TGTGCCAGCAGTTATGCGGCCAGAGCTGAGCAGTTCTTC.